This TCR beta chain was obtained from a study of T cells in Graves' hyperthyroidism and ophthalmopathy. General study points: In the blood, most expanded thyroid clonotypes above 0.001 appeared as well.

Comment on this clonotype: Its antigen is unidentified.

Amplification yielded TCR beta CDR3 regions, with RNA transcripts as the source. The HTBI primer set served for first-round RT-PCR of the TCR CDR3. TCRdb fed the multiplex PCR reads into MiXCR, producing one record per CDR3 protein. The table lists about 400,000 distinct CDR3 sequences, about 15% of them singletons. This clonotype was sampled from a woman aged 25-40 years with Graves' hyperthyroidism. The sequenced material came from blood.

For the CDR3, the DNA is TGCGCCAGCAGCTTGGCCCCCCTAGACAACTATGGCTACACCTTC. Protein: CASSLAPLDNYGYTF. V gene TRBV5-1 combines with J gene TRBJ1-2; D gene unclear. CDR3 length equals 15 residues. CDR1 and CDR2 (germline): SGHRS, YFSETQ. Trimming shortened V by 0 bases and J by 2 bases, and 11 bases separated the two germline ends.